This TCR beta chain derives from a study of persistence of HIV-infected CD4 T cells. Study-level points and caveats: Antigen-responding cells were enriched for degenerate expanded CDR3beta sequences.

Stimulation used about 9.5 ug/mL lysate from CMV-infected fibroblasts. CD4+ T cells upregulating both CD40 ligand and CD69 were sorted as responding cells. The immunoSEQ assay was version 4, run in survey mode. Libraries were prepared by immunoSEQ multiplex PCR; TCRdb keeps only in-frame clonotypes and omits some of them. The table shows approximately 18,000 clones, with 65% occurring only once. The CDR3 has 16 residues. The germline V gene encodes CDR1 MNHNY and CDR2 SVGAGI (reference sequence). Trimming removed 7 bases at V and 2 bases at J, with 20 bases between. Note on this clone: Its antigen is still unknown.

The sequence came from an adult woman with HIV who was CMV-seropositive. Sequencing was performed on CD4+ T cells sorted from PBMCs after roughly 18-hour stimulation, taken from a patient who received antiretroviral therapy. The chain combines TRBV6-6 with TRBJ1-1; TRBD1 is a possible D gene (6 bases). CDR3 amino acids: CASTSGVGSGNTEAFF. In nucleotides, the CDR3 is TGTGCCAGCACCTCAGGGGTGGGCAGCGGAAACACTGAAGCTTTCTTT.